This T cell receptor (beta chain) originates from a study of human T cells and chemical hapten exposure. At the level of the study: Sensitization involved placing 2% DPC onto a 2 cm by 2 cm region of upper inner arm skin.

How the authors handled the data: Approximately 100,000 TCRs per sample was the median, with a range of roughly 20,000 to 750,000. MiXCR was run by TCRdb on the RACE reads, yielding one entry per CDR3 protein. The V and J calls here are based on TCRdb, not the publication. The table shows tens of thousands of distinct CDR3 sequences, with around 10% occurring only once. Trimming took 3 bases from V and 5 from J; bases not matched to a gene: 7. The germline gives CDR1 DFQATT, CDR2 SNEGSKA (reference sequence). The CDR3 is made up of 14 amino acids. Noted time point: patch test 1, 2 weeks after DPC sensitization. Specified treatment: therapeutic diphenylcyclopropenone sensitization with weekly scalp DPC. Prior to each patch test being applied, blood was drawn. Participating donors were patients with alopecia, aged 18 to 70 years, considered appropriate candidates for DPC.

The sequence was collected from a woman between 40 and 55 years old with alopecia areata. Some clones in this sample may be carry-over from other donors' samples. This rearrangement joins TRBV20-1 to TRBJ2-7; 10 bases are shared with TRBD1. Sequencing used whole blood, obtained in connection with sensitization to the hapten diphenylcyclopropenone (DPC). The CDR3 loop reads CSASLDRGHNEQYF. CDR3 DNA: TGCAGTGCTAGCCTCGACAGGGGGCACAACGAGCAGTACTTC.